This TCR beta chain was captured in a study of T cell repertoires in cytomegalovirus infection (dated by TCRdb to between 2018 and 2021). Background for the entire study: Peptide stimulations targeted recently identified HLA-C-restricted CMV epitopes, whose presentation resists viral immunomodulation, together with well-studied HLA-B-restricted epitopes. The HLA type of each donor mattered for the analysis, because public TCR beta signatures pointed to carriage of CMV infection along with the matching HLA type. The study at large found these results: In both this cohort and an independent cohort of 352 donors, the cumulative frequency of public TCR beta family members distinguished carriers of CMV infection plus the relevant HLA type. The ex vivo response was dominated by HLA-C-restricted CMV-specific TCR beta clonotypes, which also provided the single most frequent clonotype in two of eight donors.

TCRdb lists the instrument as Illumina HiSeq 1500. Through fastp at Q25 and MiXCR, TCRdb rebuilt clones from the public reads, retaining in-frame beta chains. Identical CDR3 protein sequences are pooled into one entry, listed with their most common genes and DNA. Counted in this sample were about 500,000 distinct CDR3 sequences; 30% to 35% of them appeared once. Clones ranked in the top ten supply 17% of the sample. This clonotype occurred a few times. Its antigen has not been determined. No much larger clonotype is one base removed from it; base qualities were not supplied. This sample's treatment or condition label indicates: in vitro stimulation with specific CMV peptide epitopes to enrich CMV-specific T cells. The CDR3 measures 16 amino acids from cysteine to phenylalanine. Just the 48-base CDR3 DNA is kept, in frame starting at base 1. Based on the germline V gene, the CDR1 and CDR2 sequences are MNHNS and SASEGT. Deletion took 6 bases off V and 1 base off J, with a span of 16 bases between the germline ends.

Material: cultured PBMCs, obtained from culture after CMV antigen stimulation. This sequence originates from a human donor in good health (CMV status not recorded). Some clones in this sample may be carry-over from other donors' samples. The sequence is built from TRBV6-1 and TRBJ2-1; TRBD2 is a possible D gene, resting on 5 matching bases. This receptor has the CDR3 CASSPDLVISYNEQFF. The nucleotide sequence is given as TGTGCCAGCAGCCCGGACTTGGTGATATCCTACAATGAGCAGTTCTTC.